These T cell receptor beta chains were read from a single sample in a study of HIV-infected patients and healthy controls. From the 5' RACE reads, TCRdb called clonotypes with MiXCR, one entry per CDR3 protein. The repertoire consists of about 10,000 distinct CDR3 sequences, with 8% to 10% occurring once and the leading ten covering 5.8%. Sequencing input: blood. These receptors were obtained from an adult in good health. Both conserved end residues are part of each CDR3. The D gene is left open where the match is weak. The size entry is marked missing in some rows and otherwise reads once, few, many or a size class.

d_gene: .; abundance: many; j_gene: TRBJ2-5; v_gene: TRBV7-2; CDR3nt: TGTGCCAGCACCCCTCCCGAGCCGACCCAGTACTTC; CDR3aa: CASTPPEPTQYF
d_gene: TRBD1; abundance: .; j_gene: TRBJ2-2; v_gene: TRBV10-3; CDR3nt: TGTGCCATCAGGGACAGGGAGAACACCGGGGAGCTGTTTTTT; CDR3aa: CAIRDRENTGELFF
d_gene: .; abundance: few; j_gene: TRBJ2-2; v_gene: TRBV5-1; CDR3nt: TGCGCCAGCAGTACGGAGGCGGTCAGTAACACCGGGGAGCTGTTTTTT; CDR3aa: CASSTEAVSNTGELFF
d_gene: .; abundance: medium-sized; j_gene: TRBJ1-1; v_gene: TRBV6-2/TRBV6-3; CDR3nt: TGTGCCAGCAGTTACCCCATTCATACTTCGAACACTGAAGCTTTCTTT; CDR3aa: CASSYPIHTSNTEAFF
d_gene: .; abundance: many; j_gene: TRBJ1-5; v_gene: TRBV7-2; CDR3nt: TGTGCCAGCAGCTTAGTGGCGGGGAATCAGCCCCAGCATTTT; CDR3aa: CASSLVAGNQPQHF
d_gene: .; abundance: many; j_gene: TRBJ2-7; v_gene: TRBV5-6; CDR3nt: TGTGCCAGCAGCCTCTTGTATCGGGACCGGCGACTCGGCTACGAGCAGTACTTC; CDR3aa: CASSLLYRDRRLGYEQYF
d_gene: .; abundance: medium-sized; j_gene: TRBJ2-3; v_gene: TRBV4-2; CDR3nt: TGTGCCAGCAGCCTCACCTCCGGGGCAGATACGCAGTATTTT; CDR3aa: CASSLTSGADTQYF
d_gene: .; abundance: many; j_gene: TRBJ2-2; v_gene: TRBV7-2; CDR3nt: TGTGCCAGCAGCTCGCTGGGCACCGGGGAGCTGTTTTTT; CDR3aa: CASSSLGTGELFF
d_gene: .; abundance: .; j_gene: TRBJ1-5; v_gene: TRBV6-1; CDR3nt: TGTGCCAGCGCAGGGTTTCAGCCCCAGCATTTT; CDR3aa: CASAGFQPQHF
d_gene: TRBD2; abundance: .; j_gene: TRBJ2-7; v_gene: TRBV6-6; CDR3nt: TGTGCCAGCATGAAGATCGGGGGGGACTACGAGCAGTACTTC; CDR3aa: CASMKIGGDYEQYF
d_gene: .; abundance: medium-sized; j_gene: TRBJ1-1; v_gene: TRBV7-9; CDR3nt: TGTGCCAGCAGCTACCTAGTTCGCATGAACACTGAAGCTTTCTTT; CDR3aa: CASSYLVRMNTEAFF
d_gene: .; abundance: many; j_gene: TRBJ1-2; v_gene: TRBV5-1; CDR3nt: TGCGCCAGCAGCTTGGGGGCGGGCTATGGCTACACCTTC; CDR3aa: CASSLGAGYGYTF
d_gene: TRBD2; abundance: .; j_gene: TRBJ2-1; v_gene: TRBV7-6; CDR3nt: TGTGCCAGCAGCGAGAATACTAGCGGGGGTGGTGAGCAGTTCTTC; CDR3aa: CASSENTSGGGEQFF
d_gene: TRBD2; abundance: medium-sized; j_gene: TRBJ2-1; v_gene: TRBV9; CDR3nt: TGTGCCAGCAGCGTTAGCGGGGGGCCATACAATGAGCAGTTCTTC; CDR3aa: CASSVSGGPYNEQFF
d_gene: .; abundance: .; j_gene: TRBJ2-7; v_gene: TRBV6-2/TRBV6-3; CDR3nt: TGTGCCAGCAGAGCAGATCTCACGGTCAGCACCTACGAGCAGTACTTC; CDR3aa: CASRADLTVSTYEQYF